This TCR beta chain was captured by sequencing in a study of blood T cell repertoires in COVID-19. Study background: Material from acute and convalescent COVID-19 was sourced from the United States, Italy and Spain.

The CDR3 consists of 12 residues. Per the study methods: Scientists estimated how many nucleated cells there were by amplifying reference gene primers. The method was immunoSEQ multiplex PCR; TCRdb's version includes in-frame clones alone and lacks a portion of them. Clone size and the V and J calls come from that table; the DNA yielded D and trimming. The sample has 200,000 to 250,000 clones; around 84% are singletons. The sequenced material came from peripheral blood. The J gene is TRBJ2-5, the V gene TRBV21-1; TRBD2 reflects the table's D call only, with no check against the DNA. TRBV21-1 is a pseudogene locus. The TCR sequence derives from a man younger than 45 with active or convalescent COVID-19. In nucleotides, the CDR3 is TGTGCCAGCAGCCGAAGTGAGAAGACCCAGTACTTC. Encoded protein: CASSRSEKTQYF.